A selection of T cell receptor beta chains follows, all from one sample in a study of T-cell memory formation after mild COVID-19. Each CDR3 protein is one row after TCRdb ran MiXCR on the 5' RACE reads. The top ten clones hold approximately 12% of a sample with 400,000 or so distinct CDR3 sequences, under 25% of them seen once. Sequenced: PBMCs or a T cell subset sorted from them (not recorded which). Receptors were obtained from an adult woman who had mild COVID-19 (a few samples of this study predate the infection). Cell type and time point are not known. CDR3s include the opening cysteine and the closing phenylalanine or tryptophan. Fields, in order: D gene, clone size, J gene, V gene, CDR3 protein, CDR3 DNA. The D gene is left open where the match is weak. Clone size is shown for a subset of rows, as once, few, many or a class of expanded clone.

- many TRBJ2-7 TRBV20-1 CSARRTPSSYEQYF TGCAGTGCCCGGCGGACTCCGAGCTCCTACGAGCAGTACTTC
- - TRBJ2-7 TRBV4-1 CASRLVAAGYEQYF TGCGCCAGCCGCCTTGTGGCAGCCGGCTACGAGCAGTACTTC
TRBD2 many TRBJ2-1 TRBV20-1 CSARDQGLAFDEQFF TGCAGTGCTAGAGATCAGGGACTAGCCTTCGATGAGCAGTTCTTC
- - TRBJ2-1 TRBV30 CAWSVRGREQFF TGTGCCTGGAGTGTTCGGGGGCGGGAGCAGTTCTTC
TRBD2 - TRBJ2-3 TRBV7-2 CASSPYLAVTSTDTQYF TGTGCCAGCAGCCCATACCTAGCGGTTACTAGCACAGATACGCAGTATTTT
- few TRBJ2-5 TRBV13 CASSYRPQGSETQYF TGTGCCAGCAGTTACCGCCCCCAGGGTTCTGAGACCCAGTACTTC
- - TRBJ1-2 TRBV4-1 CASSQDPDGYGYTF TGCGCCAGCAGCCAAGATCCGGATGGCTATGGCTACACCTTC
TRBD1 - TRBJ1-5 TRBV6-5 CASSSGQGPQHF TGTGCCAGCAGTTCCGGACAGGGGCCCCAGCATTTT
- few TRBJ1-2 TRBV7-9 CASSLVSGNGYTF TGTGCCAGCAGCTTAGTTTCGGGGAATGGCTACACCTTC
TRBD2 few TRBJ2-1 TRBV5-1 CASGLAGFDNEQFF TGCGCCAGTGGACTAGCGGGGTTTGACAATGAGCAGTTCTTC
- - TRBJ1-2 TRBV20-1 CSASQRAHYGYTF TGCAGTGCCAGTCAGAGGGCCCACTATGGCTACACCTTC
- - TRBJ2-7 TRBV12-3/TRBV12-4 CASSLWVGSSYEQYF TGTGCCAGCAGTTTATGGGTCGGGAGCTCCTACGAGCAGTACTTC
- - TRBJ1-1 TRBV20-1 CSARPPQNTEAFF TGCAGTGCTAGGCCGCCTCAGAACACTGAAGCTTTCTTT
- few TRBJ2-7 TRBV20-1 CSARDLGELEQYF TGCAGTGCTAGAGATCTCGGGGAACTGGAGCAGTACTTC
TRBD1 few TRBJ2-7 TRBV11-2 CASSLGGSDRRTYYEQYF TGTGCCAGCAGCTTAGGGGGCTCGGACAGGAGAACTTATTACGAGCAGTACTTC
TRBD2 - TRBJ2-1 TRBV16 CASSQLASGRSNEQFF TGTGCCAGCAGCCAATTGGCTAGCGGGAGGAGTAATGAGCAGTTCTTC
- - TRBJ2-4 TRBV11-3 CASSGWNLAKNIQYF TGTGCCAGCAGCGGGTGGAACCTAGCCAAAAACATTCAGTACTTC
TRBD2 few TRBJ2-5 TRBV20-1 CSARDGLAGGYFRETQYF TGCAGTGCTAGAGATGGGCTAGCGGGAGGGTACTTTCGAGAGACCCAGTACTTC
TRBD1 few TRBJ2-3 TRBV7-6 CASSFHPRGTGIADTQYF TGTGCCAGCAGCTTCCACCCCCGTGGGACAGGGATCGCAGATACGCAGTATTTT
TRBD1 few TRBJ1-2 TRBV5-1 CASSVDRRPANYGYTF TGCGCCAGCAGCGTGGACAGGAGACCAGCTAACTATGGCTACACCTTC
TRBD2 few TRBJ2-1 TRBV19 CASSIDTSGSPYNEQFF TGTGCCAGTAGTATAGATACTAGCGGGTCCCCCTACAATGAGCAGTTCTTC
TRBD1 many TRBJ1-2 TRBV7-3 CASSSSGTGYGYTF TGTGCCAGCAGCTCCTCCGGGACAGGCTATGGCTACACCTTC
TRBD1 many TRBJ2-7 TRBV5-1 CASSPEDRDRGRYEQYF TGCGCCAGCAGCCCCGAAGACCGGGACAGGGGGCGATACGAGCAGTACTTC
- - TRBJ1-4 TRBV6-5 CASGPGDGNEKLFF TGTGCCAGCGGACCGGGGGACGGAAATGAAAAACTGTTTTTT
TRBD1 - TRBJ1-2 TRBV29-1 CSVPPGTGVINYGYTF TGCAGCGTTCCACCAGGGACAGGGGTCATTAACTATGGCTACACCTTC
TRBD2 many TRBJ2-1 TRBV7-2 CASSLTWGGEQFF TGTGCCAGCAGCTTGACGTGGGGGGGTGAGCAGTTCTTC
- once TRBJ1-1 TRBV30 CAWSRSGGTEAFF TGTGCCTGGAGTCGCAGCGGGGGCACTGAAGCTTTCTTT
- - TRBJ2-5 TRBV24-1 CATMTGTEETQYF TGTGCCACCATGACCGGGACCGAAGAGACCCAGTACTTC
- - TRBJ2-7 TRBV10-3 CAKGPNPDEQYF TGTGCCAAAGGCCCAAACCCCGACGAGCAGTACTTC
- - TRBJ2-3 TRBV14 CASSQENGGTGRTDTQYF TGTGCCAGCAGCCAAGAAAACGGCGGGACGGGTAGGACAGATACGCAGTATTTT
TRBD1 few TRBJ1-1 TRBV27 CASSPLGTGNTEAFF TGTGCCAGCAGTCCTTTGGGGACAGGGAACACTGAAGCTTTCTTT
TRBD1 few TRBJ1-5 TRBV5-1 CASSSGTASNQPQHF TGCGCCAGCAGCTCCGGGACAGCGAGCAATCAGCCCCAGCATTTT
- few TRBJ1-5 TRBV4-1 CASSQETVINQPQHF TGCGCCAGCAGCCAGGAGACAGTGATCAATCAGCCCCAGCATTTT
TRBD1 - TRBJ1-1 TRBV5-1 CASSPVGTGGTF TGCGCCAGCAGCCCGGTTGGGACAGGGGGCACTTTT
- few TRBJ1-1 TRBV3-1 CASSQVRGSEAFF TGTGCCAGCAGCCAAGTTAGAGGGTCTGAAGCTTTCTTT
TRBD1 - TRBJ1-2 TRBV6-2/TRBV6-3 CASNRGAIGYTF TGTGCCAGCAACAGGGGGGCGATTGGCTACACCTTC
- - TRBJ2-3 TRBV6-2/TRBV6-3 CASSSIRQGRGTDTQYF TGTGCCAGCAGTTCCATCCGACAGGGTCGGGGGACAGATACGCAGTATTTT
TRBD1 few TRBJ1-1 TRBV20-1 CSARRQGTNTEAFF TGCAGTGCTAGAAGACAGGGGACGAACACTGAAGCTTTCTTT
TRBD2 few TRBJ2-5 TRBV20-1 CSARDGGRAVETQYF TGCAGTGCTAGAGATGGCGGGAGGGCCGTAGAGACCCAGTACTTC
- - TRBJ1-6 TRBV2 CASHPGMVPLHF TGTGCCAGCCATCCGGGAATGGTCCCCCTCCACTTT
TRBD1 many TRBJ1-2 TRBV7-9 CASSSEDRGYYGYTF TGTGCCAGCAGCTCCGAAGACAGGGGTTACTATGGCTACACCTTC
- - TRBJ1-2 TRBV5-8 CASSLPQAFYGYTF TGTGCCAGCAGCCTCCCACAGGCGTTCTATGGCTACACCTTC
- - TRBJ2-1 TRBV7-8 CASSWGYNEQFF TGTGCCAGCAGCTGGGGGTACAATGAGCAGTTCTTC
- few TRBJ2-5 TRBV5-1 CASSRGGGEQETQYF TGCGCCAGCAGTCGGGGAGGGGGTGAACAAGAGACCCAGTACTTC
- - TRBJ2-7 TRBV18 CASSTDYQETYEQYF TGTGCCAGCTCAACGGACTACCAAGAAACTTATGAGCAGTACTTC
TRBD2 - TRBJ2-3 TRBV24-1 CATSDLRAGVFTDTQYF TGTGCCACCAGTGATTTGCGAGCGGGGGTGTTCACAGATACGCAGTATTTT
- few TRBJ2-1 TRBV6-5 CASSYRLRDEQFF TGTGCCAGCAGTTACAGGTTAAGGGATGAGCAGTTCTTC
TRBD2 - TRBJ2-1 TRBV29-1 CSVAHGTSGSYEQFF TGCAGCGTCGCCCACGGGACTAGCGGGAGCTATGAGCAGTTCTTC
- - TRBJ1-1 TRBV4-3 CASSQDSQANTEAFF TGCGCCAGCAGCCAAGATAGTCAGGCGAACACTGAAGCTTTCTTT
- - TRBJ2-6 TRBV9 CASLGSGANVLTF TGTGCCAGCCTAGGCTCTGGGGCCAACGTCCTGACTTTC
TRBD1 - TRBJ2-5 TRBV10-3 CAISERDREDMVETQYF TGTGCCATCAGTGAGAGGGACAGGGAGGACATGGTCGAGACCCAGTACTTC
- - TRBJ2-1 TRBV6-6 CASSHSYNEQFF TGTGCCAGCAGTCATTCCTACAATGAGCAGTTCTTC
- - TRBJ2-2 TRBV7-8 CASNYDSPNLSGELFF TGTGCCAGTAATTACGACAGTCCTAATCTGTCCGGGGAGCTGTTTTTT
- - TRBJ1-2 TRBV20-1 CSARVQGSFYGYTF TGCAGTGCTAGAGTACAGGGCTCCTTCTATGGCTACACCTTC